These T cell receptor beta chains were read from a single sample in a study of cytomegalovirus exposure and HLA in healthy donors. Some clones are missing from TCRdb's copy, which holds only in-frame ones; the method was immunoSEQ multiplex PCR. The data show approximately 59,000 clones, with 60% to 80% seen just once and around 2.7% held by the top ten. Sequenced: PBMCs. The receptors stem from a man between 25 and 39 years old in good health and CMV-seronegative. CDR3s include the opening cysteine and the closing phenylalanine or tryptophan. A D gene is named only where the DNA matches it firmly. A clone size is listed for some rows: how often the clone was seen (once, few, many), or a class if it is expanded.

v_gene	d_gene	abundance	j_gene	CDR3aa	CDR3nt
TRBV7-6	-	-	TRBJ2-5	CASSLRGGLETQYF	TGTGCCAGCAGCTTAAGGGGGGGGTTGGAGACCCAGTACTTC
TRBV6-5	TRBD1	-	TRBJ1-2	CASSLGQGGGYTF	TGTGCCAGCAGTCTGGGACAGGGGGGTGGCTACACCTTC
TRBV1	-	-	TRBJ2-3	CTSIIAGGTEYDTDTQYF	TGCACCAGCATCATAGCGGGGGGGACCGAGTACGACACAGATACGCAGTATTTT
TRBV6-5	TRBD1	-	TRBJ2-3	CASRRDRMPDTQYF	TGTGCCAGCAGAAGGGACAGAATGCCAGATACGCAGTATTTT
TRBV6-1	-	-	TRBJ2-5	CASSASWGEETQYF	TGTGCCAGCAGTGCCAGTTGGGGGGAAGAGACCCAGTACTTC
TRBV14	-	-	TRBJ1-2	CASSQGLNYGYTF	TGTGCCAGCAGCCAAGGACTGAACTATGGCTACACCTTC
TRBV4-1	TRBD2	-	TRBJ2-5	CASSVGTRTKETQYF	TGCGCCAGCAGCGTCGGGACTAGGACAAAAGAGACCCAGTACTTC
TRBV7-8	TRBD1	-	TRBJ2-1	CASSVGTGRHNEQFF	TGTGCCAGCAGCGTAGGGACAGGACGCCACAATGAGCAGTTCTTC
TRBV5-1	-	-	TRBJ1-1	CASSLAGVMNTEAFF	TGCGCCAGCAGCTTGGCAGGGGTCATGAACACTGAAGCTTTCTTT
TRBV5-1	-	-	TRBJ1-6	CASSLAGQGPSPLHF	TGCGCCAGCAGCTTGGCCGGGCAGGGTCCGTCACCCCTCCACTTT
TRBV5-1	-	-	TRBJ2-2	CASSMGQNTGELFF	TGCGCCAGCAGCATGGGACAGAACACCGGGGAGCTGTTTTTT
TRBV15	-	-	TRBJ2-6	CATSRGRGSGANVLTF	TGTGCCACCAGCAGAGGGAGGGGCTCTGGGGCCAACGTCCTGACTTTC
TRBV6-5	TRBD1	few	TRBJ2-5	CASSYAQTGSQETQYF	TGTGCCAGCAGTTACGCACAGACAGGGTCCCAAGAGACCCAGTACTTC
TRBV6-6	TRBD1	-	TRBJ1-5	CATWDSTYSNQPQHF	TGTGCCACATGGGACAGTACATATAGCAATCAGCCCCAGCATTTT
TRBV6-1	TRBD2	few	TRBJ2-5	CASKEIAGWETQYF	TGTGCCAGCAAAGAGATAGCGGGGTGGGAGACCCAGTACTTC
TRBV7-9	-	-	TRBJ2-7	CASSSGAAYEQYF	TGTGCCAGCAGCTCAGGGGCCGCCTACGAGCAGTACTTC
TRBV5-4	TRBD1	-	TRBJ2-4	CASSRQGQGRKNIQYF	TGTGCCAGCAGCAGGCAGGGACAGGGGAGGAAAAACATTCAGTACTTC
TRBV10-3	-	-	TRBJ1-5	CAISEQGWQPQHF	TGTGCCATCAGTGAGCAGGGGTGGCAGCCCCAGCATTTT
TRBV25-1	TRBD1	-	TRBJ2-1	CASSQGGAIYEQFF	TGTGCCAGCAGCCAAGGGGGCGCAATCTATGAGCAGTTCTTC
TRBV6-1	-	few	TRBJ1-2	CASTPQGLRDYTF	TGTGCCAGCACCCCCCAGGGGTTACGCGACTACACCTTC
TRBV2	-	-	TRBJ1-1	CASSEEGIYTEAFF	TGTGCCAGCAGTGAAGAGGGGATTTACACTGAAGCTTTCTTT
TRBV10-2	TRBD1	few	TRBJ1-1	CASSEQQGAKAFF	TGCGCCAGCAGTGAACAACAGGGGGCAAAAGCTTTCTTT
TRBV30	TRBD1	few	TRBJ2-5	CAQGTGTQYF	TGTGCCCAGGGGACAGGGACCCAGTACTTC
TRBV5-4	-	-	TRBJ1-4	CASSSQQGSEEKLFF	TGTGCCAGCAGCTCCCAACAGGGTAGCGAAGAAAAACTGTTTTTT
TRBV6-5	TRBD1	few	TRBJ1-2	CASSPDDRGWGYTF	TGTGCCAGCAGTCCCGACGACAGGGGCTGGGGCTACACCTTC
TRBV6-5	TRBD1	-	TRBJ1-2	CASSPFGTGIGYTF	TGTGCCAGCAGCCCCTTCGGGACAGGAATCGGCTACACCTTC
TRBV15	-	few	TRBJ2-1	CATSRDPNIYNEQFF	TGTGCCACCAGCAGAGATCCCAACATCTACAATGAGCAGTTCTTC
TRBV5-1	-	once	TRBJ1-1	CASSFGSRDTEAFF	TGCGCCAGCAGCTTCGGGTCCCGGGACACTGAAGCTTTCTTT
TRBV30	-	once	TRBJ1-5	CAALPDRKNSNQPQHF	TGTGCCGCCCTCCCGGACAGAAAGAATAGCAATCAGCCCCAGCATTTT
TRBV27	-	-	TRBJ1-4	CASSRDSQEKLFF	TGTGCCAGCAGTCGGGACTCCCAAGAAAAACTGTTTTTT
TRBV7-6	-	-	TRBJ1-4	CASSLLGITGTGKLFF	TGTGCCAGCAGCTTACTTGGTATCACAGGCACGGGAAAACTGTTTTTT
TRBV30	-	-	TRBJ1-5	CAWSVLGGRSNQPQHF	TGTGCCTGGAGTGTACTGGGGGGACGGAGCAATCAGCCCCAGCATTTT
TRBV7-9	-	-	TRBJ1-2	CASSLNAGLGGYTF	TGTGCCAGCAGCTTAAACGCGGGACTGGGTGGCTACACCTTC
TRBV2	-	-	TRBJ1-6	CAKMSGTANSPLHF	TGTGCCAAAATGTCCGGGACTGCTAATTCACCCCTCCACTTT
TRBV5-8	TRBD2	-	TRBJ2-3	CASSPGLAGGSTDTQYF	TGTGCCAGCAGCCCTGGACTAGCGGGGGGGAGCACAGATACGCAGTATTTT
TRBV6-4	-	-	TRBJ2-2	CASSAAHVGGELFF	TGTGCCAGCAGTGCCGCCCATGTCGGCGGGGAGCTGTTTTTT
TRBV5-4	TRBD1	-	TRBJ2-1	CASSSDRDSYNSEQFF	TGTGCCAGCAGCTCAGACCGGGACAGTTACAATTCTGAGCAGTTCTTC
TRBV11-2	-	-	TRBJ1-2	CASSLGHRRNYGYTF	TGTGCCAGCAGCTTAGGGCATCGCAGGAACTATGGCTACACCTTC
TRBV2	-	once	TRBJ2-2	CASSPPALQFTGELFF	TGTGCCAGCAGTCCACCCGCTCTACAGTTTACCGGGGAGCTGTTTTTT
TRBV7-2	-	-	TRBJ1-1	CASSRGTLNTEAFF	TGTGCCAGCAGCCGGGGGACGTTGAACACTGAAGCTTTCTTT
TRBV5-1	-	-	TRBJ2-4	CASSLALGGNIQYF	TGCGCCAGCAGCTTGGCCCTAGGGGGAAACATTCAGTACTTC
TRBV13	-	-	TRBJ2-1	CASSSMTGWKFF	TGTGCCAGCAGCTCGATGACAGGATGGAAGTTCTTC
TRBV5-4	-	-	TRBJ1-2	CASSHPDSNGYTF	TGTGCCAGCAGCCACCCGGACTCGAATGGCTACACCTTC
TRBV7-2	-	-	TRBJ1-1	CASSLHQKNTEAFF	TGTGCCAGCAGCTTACATCAGAAGAACACTGAAGCTTTCTTT
TRBV18	-	-	TRBJ2-7	CASSPRVLSSYEQYF	TGTGCCAGCTCACCCCGGGTTTTAAGCTCCTACGAGCAGTACTTC
TRBV6-5	-	-	TRBJ1-1	CASRNDGSGTEAFF	TGTGCCAGCAGAAACGACGGATCGGGAACTGAAGCTTTCTTT
TRBV4-1	TRBD1	-	TRBJ2-1	CASSHPGGIYNEQFF	TGCGCCAGCAGCCATCCAGGGGGTATCTACAATGAGCAGTTCTTC
TRBV28	-	-	TRBJ2-7	CASRTPKDSRSEQYF	TGTGCCAGCAGAACCCCCAAGGACAGCCGAAGCGAGCAGTACTTC